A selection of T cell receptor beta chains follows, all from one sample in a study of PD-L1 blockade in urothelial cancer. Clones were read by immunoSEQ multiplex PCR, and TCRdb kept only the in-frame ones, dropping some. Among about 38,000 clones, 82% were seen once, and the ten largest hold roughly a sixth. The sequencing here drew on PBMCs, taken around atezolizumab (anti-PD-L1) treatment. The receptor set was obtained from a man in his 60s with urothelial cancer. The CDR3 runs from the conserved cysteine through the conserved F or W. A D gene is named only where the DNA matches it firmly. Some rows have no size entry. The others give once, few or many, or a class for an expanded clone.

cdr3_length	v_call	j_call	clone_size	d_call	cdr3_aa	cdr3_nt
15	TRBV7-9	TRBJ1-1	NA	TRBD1	CASSSPGQGYTEAFF	TGTGCCAGCAGCAGCCCGGGACAGGGATACACTGAAGCTTTCTTT
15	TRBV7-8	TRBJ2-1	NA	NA	CASSLEGTSRNEQFF	TGTGCCAGCAGCTTAGAGGGGACAAGTCGCAATGAGCAGTTCTTC
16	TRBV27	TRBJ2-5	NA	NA	CASSLTGEGDQETQYF	TGTGCCAGCAGTTTAACTGGCGAAGGGGACCAAGAGACCCAGTACTTC
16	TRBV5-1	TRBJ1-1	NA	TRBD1	CASSPSTGIRDTEAFF	TGCGCCAGCAGCCCATCGACAGGGATTAGGGACACTGAAGCTTTCTTT
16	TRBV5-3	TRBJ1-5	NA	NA	CARSLEARGSNQPQHF	TGTGCCAGAAGCTTGGAGGCCAGGGGTAGCAATCAGCCCCAGCATTTT
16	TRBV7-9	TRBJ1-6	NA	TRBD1	CASSLNRRGYYSPLHF	TGTGCCAGCAGCTTAAACCGCAGGGGGTATTATTCACCCCTCCACTTT
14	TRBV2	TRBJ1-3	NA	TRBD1	CASRETGPGNTIYF	TGTGCCAGCAGGGAGACAGGGCCTGGAAACACCATATATTTT
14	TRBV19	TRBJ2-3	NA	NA	CASSTRGGADTQYF	TGTGCCAGTAGTACGCGGGGCGGAGCAGATACGCAGTATTTT
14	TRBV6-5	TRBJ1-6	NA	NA	CASSYNRDKTPLHF	TGTGCCAGCAGTTACAACCGGGACAAGACACCCCTCCACTTT
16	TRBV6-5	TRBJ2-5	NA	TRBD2	CASSSLAGEVQETQYF	TGTGCCAGCAGTTCGCTAGCGGGGGAAGTACAAGAGACCCAGTACTTC
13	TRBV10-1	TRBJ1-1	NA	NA	CASRRELNTEAFF	TGCGCCAGCCGACGGGAATTGAACACTGAAGCTTTCTTT
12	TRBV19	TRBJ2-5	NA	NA	CATGRGWETQYF	TGTGCCACGGGCAGGGGCTGGGAGACCCAGTACTTC
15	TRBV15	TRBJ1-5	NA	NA	CATSRDLGREQPQHF	TGTGCCACCAGCAGAGATCTTGGTAGGGAGCAGCCCCAGCATTTT
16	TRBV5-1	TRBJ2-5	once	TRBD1	CASTPGTGGYQETQYF	TGCGCCAGCACCCCGGGGACAGGGGGCTATCAAGAGACCCAGTACTTC
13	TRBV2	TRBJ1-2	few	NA	CASRSGTREGYTF	TGTGCCAGCAGGTCCGGGACCCGGGAGGGCTACACCTTC